The rows below give T cell receptor beta chains drawn from one sample of a study of human T cells and chemical hapten exposure. One entry per CDR3 protein results from TCRdb running MiXCR on the RACE reads. This repertoire shows over 65,000 distinct CDR3 sequences, approximately 11% found once; its top ten account for roughly 4%. Source: whole blood, taken in connection with sensitization to the hapten diphenylcyclopropenone (DPC). The receptors originated from a woman in her 50s with alopecia areata. Some clones in this sample may be carry-over from other donors' samples. The CDR3 runs from the conserved cysteine through the conserved F or W. D genes are given only for firm matches. Expanded clones get a size class; other rows say once, few or many, or leave the size out.

cdr3_aa cdr3_nt clone_size d_call j_call v_call
CASSLDGTAYGYTF TGTGCCAGCAGCTTAGACGGAACAGCCTATGGCTACACCTTC NA NA TRBJ1-2 TRBV7-9
CASSHGGARTGELFF TGTGCCAGCAGTCACGGGGGGGCTCGCACCGGGGAGCTGTTTTTT NA TRBD2 TRBJ2-2 TRBV12-3/TRBV12-4
CASSLVGASSYEQYF TGCGCCAGCAGCTTGGTAGGGGCGAGCTCCTACGAGCAGTACTTC NA NA TRBJ2-7 TRBV5-1
CAIGAEDTQYF TGTGCCATCGGAGCAGAAGATACGCAGTATTTT NA NA TRBJ2-3 TRBV10-3
CASSPTGYFEKLFF TGTGCCAGCTCACCAACAGGGTATTTCGAAAAACTGTTTTTT medium-sized NA TRBJ1-4 TRBV18
CATEGLAGEKEQFF TGTGCCACCGAGGGGTTAGCGGGGGAGAAGGAGCAGTTCTTC many TRBD2 TRBJ2-1 TRBV11-2
CSASKVSSSYNSPLHF TGCAGTGCTAGTAAGGTCAGCAGCTCCTATAATTCACCCCTCCACTTT NA NA TRBJ1-6 TRBV20-1
CASSPDRAGNTIYF TGTGCCAGCAGTCCAGACAGGGCGGGAAACACCATATATTTT few TRBD1 TRBJ1-3 TRBV28
CASRGDSGANVLTF TGTGCCAGCAGGGGGGACTCTGGGGCCAACGTCCTGACTTTC NA NA TRBJ2-6 TRBV27
CASRGGNTIYF TGTGCCAGCAGGGGTGGAAACACCATATATTTT many NA TRBJ1-3 TRBV6-1
CASSLGQGLEQFF TGTGCCAGCAGCTTGGGACAGGGGTTGGAGCAGTTCTTC many TRBD1 TRBJ2-1 TRBV11-1
CASSQRIEQFF TGTGCCAGCAGTCAGAGGATTGAGCAGTTCTTC NA NA TRBJ2-1 TRBV12-3/TRBV12-4
CSADRDLSSYEQYF TGCAGTGCTGATCGGGACCTAAGCTCCTACGAGCAGTACTTC NA NA TRBJ2-7 TRBV20-1
CASSPPRQGLADTQYF TGTGCCAGCAGCCCGCCCCGACAGGGGTTGGCAGATACGCAGTATTTT many TRBD1 TRBJ2-3 TRBV7-9
CASSLSPGGTTDTQYF TGTGCCAGCAGCTTAAGTCCGGGGGGGACCACAGATACGCAGTATTTT many TRBD2 TRBJ2-3 TRBV7-3
CASSYLAGGPNTGELFF TGTGCCAGCAGTTACTTAGCGGGAGGTCCGAACACCGGGGAGCTGTTTTTT many TRBD2 TRBJ2-2 TRBV6-2/TRBV6-3
CASSTDREAIREQFF TGTGCCAGCAGTACCGACAGGGAGGCAATTCGTGAGCAGTTCTTC few NA TRBJ2-1 TRBV27
CASSPGFRTEAFF TGTGCCAGCAGCCCAGGGTTTCGCACTGAAGCTTTCTTT many NA TRBJ1-1 TRBV2
CASSQGADSYEQYF TGCGCCAGCAGCCAAGGGGCAGATTCCTACGAGCAGTACTTC NA NA TRBJ2-7 TRBV4-1
CASSARTGVNTEAFF TGTGCCAGCAGCGCGAGGACAGGGGTGAACACTGAAGCTTTCTTT NA TRBD1 TRBJ1-1 TRBV9
CASSPQTVVYNEQFF TGTGCCAGCAGTCCCCAGACGGTGGTGTACAATGAGCAGTTCTTC few NA TRBJ2-1 TRBV6-5
CASSQSTGDQPQHF TGTGCCAGCAGCCAATCGACAGGGGATCAGCCCCAGCATTTT NA TRBD1 TRBJ1-5 TRBV7-2
CASSLVVGGEQYF TGCGCCAGCAGCTTGGTAGTTGGGGGCGAGCAGTACTTC NA NA TRBJ2-7 TRBV5-1
CASSLAIANIQYF TGTGCCAGCAGCTTAGCAATAGCGAACATTCAGTACTTC many NA TRBJ2-4 TRBV7-2
CASSSDRISPLHF TGTGCCAGCAGTTCTGACAGGATTTCACCCCTCCACTTT many NA TRBJ1-6 TRBV28
CASLSGVKGTEAFF TGTGCCAGCTTGAGCGGTGTGAAAGGCACTGAAGCTTTCTTT few NA TRBJ1-1 TRBV7-6
CASSTDPTSGSYNEQFF TGTGCCAGCAGCACCGACCCCACTAGCGGGAGCTACAATGAGCAGTTCTTC many TRBD2 TRBJ2-1 TRBV7-8
CSVVDPSREQYF TGCAGCGTTGTTGACCCCTCTCGGGAGCAGTACTTC few NA TRBJ2-7 TRBV29-1
CASSLRGDRVNQPQHF TGTGCCAGCAGCTTAAGGGGGGACAGAGTCAATCAGCCCCAGCATTTT many TRBD1 TRBJ1-5 TRBV7-8
CASSQVWGAASYNEQFF TGCGCCAGCAGCCAAGTTTGGGGGGCAGCGTCCTACAATGAGCAGTTCTTC few NA TRBJ2-1 TRBV4-1
CATSDPTGSYGYTF TGTGCCACCAGTGATCCGACAGGGTCCTATGGCTACACCTTC few TRBD1 TRBJ1-2 TRBV24-1
CASRPGGQGTYGYTF TGTGCCAGCAGGCCGGGGGGACAGGGGACCTATGGCTACACCTTC many TRBD1 TRBJ1-2 TRBV6-1
CAWSVGQVDFYGYTF TGTGCCTGGAGTGTCGGTCAGGTTGACTTCTATGGCTACACCTTC NA NA TRBJ1-2 TRBV30
CAINRAGHTDTQYF TGTGCCATCAATAGGGCAGGGCACACAGATACGCAGTATTTT many NA TRBJ2-3 TRBV10-3
CASSRNRGDQPQHF TGTGCCAGCAGCCGCAACAGGGGTGATCAGCCCCAGCATTTT few TRBD1 TRBJ1-5 TRBV6-5
CASSLALVNTEAFF TGTGCCAGCAGCTTAGCGCTCGTGAACACTGAAGCTTTCTTT many NA TRBJ1-1 TRBV7-2
CASSLDPGGLEQYF TGCGCCAGCAGCTTGGATCCAGGAGGTTTGGAGCAGTACTTC NA NA TRBJ2-7 TRBV5-1
CASSRTSGKGELFF TGTGCCAGCAGTCGGACTAGCGGGAAGGGGGAGCTGTTTTTT few TRBD2 TRBJ2-2 TRBV3-1
CASSPIGWDTQYF TGCGCCAGCAGCCCCATAGGGTGGGATACGCAGTATTTT NA NA TRBJ2-3 TRBV5-1
CASSPPGLAGGLETQYF TGTGCCAGCAGCCCCCCCGGACTAGCGGGGGGCTTGGAGACCCAGTACTTC many TRBD2 TRBJ2-5 TRBV7-2
CASIDREPSYEQYF TGTGCCAGCATAGACAGGGAACCCTCCTACGAGCAGTACTTC many TRBD1 TRBJ2-7 TRBV7-9
CSVGLLAGGEQYF TGCAGCGTTGGTCTCCTAGCGGGGGGCGAGCAGTACTTC NA TRBD2 TRBJ2-7 TRBV29-1
CASSLSGGNYEQYF TGTGCCAGCAGTTTATCGGGGGGCAACTACGAGCAGTACTTC few NA TRBJ2-7 TRBV28
CASSPSLGGTSGELFF TGTGCCAGCAGTCCCTCCCTTGGGGGGACATCCGGGGAGCTGTTTTTT few NA TRBJ2-2 TRBV27
CSALGQGLDYEQFF TGCAGTGCCCTCGGACAGGGGTTGGATTATGAGCAGTTCTTC many TRBD1 TRBJ2-1 TRBV20-1
CASSGTGSNTGELFF TGTGCCAGTAGTGGGACAGGGTCGAACACCGGGGAGCTGTTTTTT many TRBD1 TRBJ2-2 TRBV19
CASSYSTPRRGASTDTQYF TGTGCCAGCAGTTACTCCACCCCTAGGCGGGGGGCTAGCACAGATACGCAGTATTTT many TRBD2 TRBJ2-3 TRBV6-5
CASGHPDRDYDEQYF TGTGCTAGTGGTCACCCCGACAGGGACTATGACGAGCAGTACTTC few NA TRBJ2-7 TRBV12-5
CASSAPGWGMNTEAFF TGTGCCAGCAGTGCTCCAGGGTGGGGGATGAACACTGAAGCTTTCTTT many NA TRBJ1-1 TRBV6-5
CASSPPGIAGGIYEQYF TGTGCCAGCTCACCACCGGGGATAGCGGGGGGGATCTACGAGCAGTACTTC NA TRBD2 TRBJ2-7 TRBV18
CASSLVQGNEQFF TGTGCCAGCAGTTTAGTACAGGGCAATGAGCAGTTCTTC many NA TRBJ2-1 TRBV27